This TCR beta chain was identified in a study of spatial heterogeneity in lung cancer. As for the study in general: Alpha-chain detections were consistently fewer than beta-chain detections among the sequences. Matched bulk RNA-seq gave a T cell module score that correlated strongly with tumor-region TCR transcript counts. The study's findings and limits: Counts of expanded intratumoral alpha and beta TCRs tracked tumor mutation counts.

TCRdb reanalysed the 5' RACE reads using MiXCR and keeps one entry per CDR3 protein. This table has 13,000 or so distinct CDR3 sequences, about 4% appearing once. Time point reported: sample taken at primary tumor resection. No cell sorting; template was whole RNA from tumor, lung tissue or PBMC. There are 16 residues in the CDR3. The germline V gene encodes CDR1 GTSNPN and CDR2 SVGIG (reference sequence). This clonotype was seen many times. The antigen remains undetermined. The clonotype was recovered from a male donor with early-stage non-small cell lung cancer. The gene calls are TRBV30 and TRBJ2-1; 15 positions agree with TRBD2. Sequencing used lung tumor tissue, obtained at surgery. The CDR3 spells CAIGTSGRRFPNEQFF. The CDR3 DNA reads TGTGCAATCGGGACTAGCGGGAGGAGGTTTCCCAATGAGCAGTTCTTC.